This T cell receptor beta chain comes out of a study of blood T cell repertoires in COVID-19. Germline V gene lookup returns CDR1 LNHNV and CDR2 YYDKDF (reference sequence). The CDR3 loop spans 17 amino acids. As concerns this clone: Its ends do not fully match the called genes, so a read error is possible.

Data came from immunoSEQ multiplex PCR; TCRdb stores just in-frame clones and leaves some out. The sample holds 300,000 to 350,000 clones, roughly 90% seen once. The sample comprised peripheral blood. The receptor was isolated from a woman in her twenties or thirties with COVID-19, enrolled during active disease. This rearrangement joins TRBV15 to TRBJ1-2, with D perhaps TRBD1 (6 bases). As DNA, the CDR3 is TGTGCCACCAGCAGAGATAGGGACATCACTAGCGGCTATGACTACACCTTC. This codes for CATSRDRDITSGYDYTF.